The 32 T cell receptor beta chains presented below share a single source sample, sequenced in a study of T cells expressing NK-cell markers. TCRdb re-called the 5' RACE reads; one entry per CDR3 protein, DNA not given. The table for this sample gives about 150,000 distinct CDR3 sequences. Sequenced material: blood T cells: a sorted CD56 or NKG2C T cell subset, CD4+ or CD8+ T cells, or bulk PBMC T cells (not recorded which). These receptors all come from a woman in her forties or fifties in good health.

The CDR3 reads CASSLGRGAFF. J is TRBJ1-1 and V is TRBV7-8; TCRdb reports TRBD1, a call that lacks DNA to check it against. CDR3 size: 11 residues. CDR1 SGHVS and CDR2 FQNEAQ come from the germline V gene.

This CDR3 is CAISAGRALGEQYF. The chain combines TRBV10-3 with TRBJ2-7; the TCRdb call, TRBD2, lacks DNA for checking. The CDR3 sequence is 14 residues long. The germline gives CDR1 ENHRY, CDR2 SYGVKD.

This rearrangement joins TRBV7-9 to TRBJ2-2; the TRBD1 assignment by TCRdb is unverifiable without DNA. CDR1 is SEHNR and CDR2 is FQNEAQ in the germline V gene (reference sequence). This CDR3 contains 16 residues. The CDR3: CASSFGQATYTGELFF.

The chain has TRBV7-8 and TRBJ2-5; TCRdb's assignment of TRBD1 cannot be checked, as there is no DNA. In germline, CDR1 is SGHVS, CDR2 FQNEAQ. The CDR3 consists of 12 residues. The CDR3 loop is CASSPRGETQYF.

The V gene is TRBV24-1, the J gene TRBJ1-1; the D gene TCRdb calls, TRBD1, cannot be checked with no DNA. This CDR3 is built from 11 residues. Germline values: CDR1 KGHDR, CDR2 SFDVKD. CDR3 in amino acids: CATSDAGIAFF.

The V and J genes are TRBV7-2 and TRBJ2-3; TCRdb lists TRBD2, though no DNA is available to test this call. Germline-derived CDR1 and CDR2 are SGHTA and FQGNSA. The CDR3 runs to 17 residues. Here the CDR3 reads CASSLRTSGLSTDTQYF. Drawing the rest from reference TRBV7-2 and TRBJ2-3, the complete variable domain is GAGVSQSPSNKVTEKGKDVELRCDPISGHTALYWYRQSLGQGLEFLIYFQGNSAPDKSGLPSDRFSAERTGGSVSTLTIQRTQQEDSAVYLCASSLRTSGLSTDTQYFGPGTRLTVL.

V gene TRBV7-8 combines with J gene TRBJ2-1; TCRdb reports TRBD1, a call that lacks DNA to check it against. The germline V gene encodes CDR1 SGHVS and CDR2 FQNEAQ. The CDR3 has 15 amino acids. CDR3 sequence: CASSLVGTALNEQFF.

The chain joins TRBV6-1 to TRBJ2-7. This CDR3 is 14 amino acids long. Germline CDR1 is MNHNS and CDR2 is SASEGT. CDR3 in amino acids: CASSEDLSVYEQYF.

The CDR3 spells CSARDMIAWGNEQFF. V is TRBV20-1 and J is TRBJ2-1. This CDR3 comprises 15 residues. Germline CDR1 reads DFQATT; CDR2 reads SNEGSKA (reference sequence).

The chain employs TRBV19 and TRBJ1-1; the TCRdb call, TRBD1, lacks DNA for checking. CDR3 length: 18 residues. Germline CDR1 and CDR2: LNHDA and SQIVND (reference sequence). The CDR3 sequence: CASSISGGGTRMNTEAFF.

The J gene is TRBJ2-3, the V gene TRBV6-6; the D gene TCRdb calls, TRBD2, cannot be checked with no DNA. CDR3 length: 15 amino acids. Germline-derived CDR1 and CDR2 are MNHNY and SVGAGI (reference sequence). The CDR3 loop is CASSYPPDQGQTQYF.

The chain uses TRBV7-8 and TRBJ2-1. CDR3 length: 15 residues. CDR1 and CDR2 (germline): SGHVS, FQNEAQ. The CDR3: CASSLGAGWKDEQFF.

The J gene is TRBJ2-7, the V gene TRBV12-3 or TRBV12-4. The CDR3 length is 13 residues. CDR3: CASSSGSHYEQYF.

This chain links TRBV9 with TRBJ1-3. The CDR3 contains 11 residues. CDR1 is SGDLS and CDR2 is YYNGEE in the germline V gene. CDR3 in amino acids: CASRLADTIYF. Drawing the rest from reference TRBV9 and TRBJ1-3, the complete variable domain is DSGVTQTPKHLITATGQRVTLRCSPRSGDLSVYWYQQSLDQGLQFLIQYYNGEERAKGNILERFSAQQFPDLHSELNLSSLELGDSALYFCASRLADTIYFGEGSWLTVV.

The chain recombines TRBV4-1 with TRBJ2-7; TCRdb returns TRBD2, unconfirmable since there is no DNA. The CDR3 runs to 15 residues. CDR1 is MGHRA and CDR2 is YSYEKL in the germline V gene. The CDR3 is CASSQNAGSAYEQYF.

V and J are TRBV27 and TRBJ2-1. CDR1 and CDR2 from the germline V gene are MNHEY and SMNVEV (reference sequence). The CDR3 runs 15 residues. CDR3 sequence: CASSLQLSLYNEQFF.

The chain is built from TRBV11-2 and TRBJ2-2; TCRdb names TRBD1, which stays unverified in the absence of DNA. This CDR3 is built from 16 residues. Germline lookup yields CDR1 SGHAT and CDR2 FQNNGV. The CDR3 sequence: CASSLRPGWNTGELFF.

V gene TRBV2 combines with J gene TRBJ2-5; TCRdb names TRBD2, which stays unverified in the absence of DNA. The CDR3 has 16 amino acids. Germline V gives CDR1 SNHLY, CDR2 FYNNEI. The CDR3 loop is CASSERLAGAGETQYF.

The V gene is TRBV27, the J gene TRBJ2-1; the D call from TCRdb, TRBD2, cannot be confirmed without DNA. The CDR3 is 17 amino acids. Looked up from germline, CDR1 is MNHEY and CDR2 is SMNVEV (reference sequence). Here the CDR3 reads CASSFGWAGLSYNEQFF.

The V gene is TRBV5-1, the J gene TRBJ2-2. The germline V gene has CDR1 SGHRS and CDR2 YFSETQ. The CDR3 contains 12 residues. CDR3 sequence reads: CASNEYDGELFF. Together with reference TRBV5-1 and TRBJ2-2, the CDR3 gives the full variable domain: KAGVTQTPRYLIKTRGQQVTLSCSPISGHRSVSWYQQTPGQGLQFLFEYFSETQRNKGNFPGRFSGRQFSNSRSEMNVSTLELGDSALYLCASNEYDGELFFGEGSRLTVL.

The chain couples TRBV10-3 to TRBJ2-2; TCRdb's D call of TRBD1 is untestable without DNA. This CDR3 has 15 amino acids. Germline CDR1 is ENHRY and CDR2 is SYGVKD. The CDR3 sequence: CAISDGGGAAGELFF.

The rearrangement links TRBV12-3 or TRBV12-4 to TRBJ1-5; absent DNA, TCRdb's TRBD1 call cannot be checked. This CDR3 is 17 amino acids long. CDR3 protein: CASSLTTGVGGNQPQHF.

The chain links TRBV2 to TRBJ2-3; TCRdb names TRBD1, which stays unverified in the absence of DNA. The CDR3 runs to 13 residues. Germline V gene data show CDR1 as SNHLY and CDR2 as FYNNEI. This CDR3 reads CAGGTESTDTQYF.

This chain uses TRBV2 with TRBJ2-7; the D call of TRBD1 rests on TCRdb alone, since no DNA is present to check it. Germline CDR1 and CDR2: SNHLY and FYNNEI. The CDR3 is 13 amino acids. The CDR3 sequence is CASTGHGGYEQYF. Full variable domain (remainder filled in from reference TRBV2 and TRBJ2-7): EPEVTQTPSHQVTQMGQEVILRCVPISNHLYFYWYRQILGQKVEFLVSFYNNEISEKSEIFDDQFSVERPDGSNFTLKIRSTKLEDSAMYFCASTGHGGYEQYFGPGTRLTVT.

The CDR3 is CATSDRSNQPQHF. This chain uses TRBV24-1 with TRBJ1-5; the TCRdb call, TRBD1, lacks DNA for checking. This CDR3 is 13 amino acids long. The germline V gene has CDR1 KGHDR and CDR2 SFDVKD.

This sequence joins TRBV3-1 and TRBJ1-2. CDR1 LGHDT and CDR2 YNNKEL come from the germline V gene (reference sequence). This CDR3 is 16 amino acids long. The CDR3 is CASSQVWKGGSDGYTF. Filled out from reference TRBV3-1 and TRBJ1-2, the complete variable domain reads DTAVSQTPKYLVTQMGNDKSIKCEQNLGHDTMYWYKQDSKKFLKIMFSYNNKELIINETVPNRFSPKSPDKAHLNLHINSLELGDSAVYFCASSQVWKGGSDGYTFGSGTRLTVV.

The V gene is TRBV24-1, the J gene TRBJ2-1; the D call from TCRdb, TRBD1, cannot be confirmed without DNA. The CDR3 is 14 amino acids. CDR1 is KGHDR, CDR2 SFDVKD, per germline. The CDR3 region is CATSDPPWGNEQFF.

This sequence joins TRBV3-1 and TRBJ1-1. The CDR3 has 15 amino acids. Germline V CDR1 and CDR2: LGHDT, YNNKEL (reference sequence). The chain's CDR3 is CASSQGRTGNTEAFF. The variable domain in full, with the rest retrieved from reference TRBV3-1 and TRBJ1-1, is DTAVSQTPKYLVTQMGNDKSIKCEQNLGHDTMYWYKQDSKKFLKIMFSYNNKELIINETVPNRFSPKSPDKAHLNLHINSLELGDSAVYFCASSQGRTGNTEAFFGQGTRLTVV.

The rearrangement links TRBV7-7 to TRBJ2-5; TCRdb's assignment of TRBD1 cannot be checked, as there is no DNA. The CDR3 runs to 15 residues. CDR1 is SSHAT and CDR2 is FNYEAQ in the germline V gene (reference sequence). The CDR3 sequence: CASSSTTGGLETQYF. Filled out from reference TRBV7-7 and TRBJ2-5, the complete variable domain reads GAGVSQSPRYKVTKRGQDVTLRCDPISSHATLYWYQQALGQGPEFLTYFNYEAQPDKSGLPSDRFSAERPEGSISTLTIQRTEQRDSAMYRCASSSTTGGLETQYFGPGTRLLVL.

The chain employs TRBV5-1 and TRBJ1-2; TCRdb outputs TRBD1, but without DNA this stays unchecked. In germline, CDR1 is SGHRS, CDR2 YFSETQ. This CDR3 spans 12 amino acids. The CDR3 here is CASSYEGDGYTF. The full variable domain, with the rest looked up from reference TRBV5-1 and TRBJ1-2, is KAGVTQTPRYLIKTRGQQVTLSCSPISGHRSVSWYQQTPGQGLQFLFEYFSETQRNKGNFPGRFSGRQFSNSRSEMNVSTLELGDSALYLCASSYEGDGYTFGSGTRLTVV.

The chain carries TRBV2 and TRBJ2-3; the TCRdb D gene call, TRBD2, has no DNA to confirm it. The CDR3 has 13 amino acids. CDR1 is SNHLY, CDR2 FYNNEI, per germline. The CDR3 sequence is CANLAGGEDTQYF.

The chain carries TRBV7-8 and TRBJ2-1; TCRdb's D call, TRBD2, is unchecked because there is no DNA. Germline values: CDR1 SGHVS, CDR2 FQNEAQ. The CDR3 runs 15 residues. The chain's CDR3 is CASSLRRDLNNEQFF.